A selection of T cell receptor beta chains follows, all from one sample in a study of blood T cell repertoires in COVID-19. Assay used: immunoSEQ multiplex PCR; TCRdb lists only in-frame clones, some missing. The table shows roughly 260,000 clones, with 91% occurring only once. The sample comprised peripheral blood. The receptors derive from a person under 35 with COVID-19, enrolled during active disease. Each CDR3 is given with its conserved first and last residue. The order of the fields is clone size, D gene, J gene, V gene, CDR3 DNA, CDR3 protein. A D gene is named only where the DNA matches it firmly. Only part of the rows carry a size: once, few, many, or a class if the clone is expanded.

NA NA TRBJ2-3 TRBV29-1 TGCAGCGTCTCATGGACGGGGAGCGTAGATACGCAGTATTTT CSVSWTGSVDTQYF
NA NA TRBJ2-7 TRBV9 TGTGCCAGCAGCGTGCTCCCGGGGGACTCCTACGAGCAGTACTTC CASSVLPGDSYEQYF
NA NA TRBJ2-5 TRBV5-4 TGTGCCAGCAGCTTGGGCGGAACGTACCAAGAGACCCAGTACTTC CASSLGGTYQETQYF
NA TRBD1 TRBJ2-5 TRBV4-2 TGTGCCAGCAGCCAAGAGGTAGGACAGGGTGTCCAAGGGACCCAGTACTTC CASSQEVGQGVQGTQYF
NA TRBD2 TRBJ2-3 TRBV19 TGTGCCAGTAGTATTGGGACTAGCGGGAGGACAGATACGCAGTATTTT CASSIGTSGRTDTQYF
NA TRBD2 TRBJ2-1 TRBV7-9 TGTGCCAGCAGCCCGAGGGGGACTAGCGGAGTCAATGAGCAGTTCTTC CASSPRGTSGVNEQFF
once NA TRBJ2-7 TRBV5-1 TGCGCCAGCAGAAACGACAGGTCCGGCGAGCAGTACTTC CASRNDRSGEQYF
NA TRBD2 TRBJ2-1 TRBV5-1 TGCGCCAGCGGACTAGACAGTTCCAATGAGCAGTTCTTC CASGLDSSNEQFF
NA TRBD1 TRBJ1-4 TRBV3-1/TRBV3-2 TGTGCCAGCAGCCAAAGGACAGGGGGCGAAAAACTGTTTTTT CASSQRTGGEKLFF
once TRBD1 TRBJ2-2 TRBV9 TGTGCCAGCAGCCCCCGCAGGGGGCTCGACACCGGGGAGCTGTTTTTT CASSPRRGLDTGELFF
NA NA TRBJ1-3 TRBV28 TGTGCCAGCACAAGGGCAGGGTCCAGGTCGGACACCATATATTTT CASTRAGSRSDTIYF
once TRBD2 TRBJ2-7 TRBV24-1 TGTGCCACCAGTGACTCTCCCCGGACTAGCGGGAGGGAGTCCTACGAGCAGTACTTC CATSDSPRTSGRESYEQYF
NA NA TRBJ2-2 TRBV7-7 TGTGCCAGCAGCTTAGGGTCTAGCCCGGACACCGGGGAGCTGTTTTTT CASSLGSSPDTGELFF
NA TRBD2 TRBJ2-3 TRBV3-1/TRBV3-2 TGTGCCAGCAGCCAAGCATACTCGGGACTAGCGGGACGTGGCACAGATACGCAGTATTTT CASSQAYSGLAGRGTDTQYF
NA NA TRBJ1-5 TRBV5-6 TGTGCCAGCAGCTTTAGGGGGGGTCATCAGCCCCAGCATTTT CASSFRGGHQPQHF
NA NA TRBJ2-7 TRBV6-5 TGTGCCAGCAGGCACAGGGAGAACTACGAGCAGTACTTC CASRHRENYEQYF
NA TRBD1 TRBJ2-7 TRBV7-2 TGTGCCAGCAGCTTAGATAGGCCCGGGACAGGGATGGACGAGCAGTACTTC CASSLDRPGTGMDEQYF
NA TRBD2 TRBJ2-5 TRBV10-3 TGTGCCATCAGACCCAGCGGGGAAGAGACCCAGTACTTC CAIRPSGEETQYF
NA NA TRBJ2-3 TRBV24-1 TGTGCCACCAGTGACCTTGGACGGGACACAGATACGCAGTATTTT CATSDLGRDTDTQYF
NA TRBD2 TRBJ2-1 TRBV24-1 TGTGCCACCAGTGATCCAGGACTAGCGGGAGGGCTTCTAGGTGAGCAGTTCTTC CATSDPGLAGGLLGEQFF
NA NA TRBJ2-7 TRBV6-2/TRBV6-3 TGTGCCAGCAGTCAGGGATACTACGAGCAGTACTTC CASSQGYYEQYF
NA NA TRBJ1-5 TRBV28 TGTGCCAGCAGTTTGGGGGGGATGTCAGCTTTTCGCAATCAGCCCCAGCATTTT CASSLGGMSAFRNQPQHF
NA TRBD1 TRBJ1-6 TRBV28 TGTGCCAGCAGTGAGCAAGGGGGCCCGAATTCACCCCTCCACTTT CASSEQGGPNSPLHF
NA TRBD1 TRBJ2-5 TRBV25-1 TGTGCCAGCAGTTCAAAATCGGACAGGGTGCCGGGGGAGGAGACCCAGTACTTC CASSSKSDRVPGEETQYF
NA TRBD1 TRBJ2-3 TRBV5-4 TGTGCCAGCAGCTTACGGGACAGGTCTCCAGATACGCAGTATTTT CASSLRDRSPDTQYF
once NA TRBJ2-3 TRBV3-1/TRBV3-2 TGTGCCAGCAGCCAAGCTACGGGAGCACAAGATACGCAGTATTTT CASSQATGAQDTQYF
NA TRBD2 TRBJ2-1 TRBV4-2 TGTGCCAGCAGCCAAGAGTTAGCGGGATCCTACAATGAGCAGTTCTTC CASSQELAGSYNEQFF
NA TRBD1 TRBJ2-2 TRBV5-4 TGTGCCAGCAGCTTGCCCGGGACAGGGACCGGGGAGCTGTTTTTT CASSLPGTGTGELFF
NA TRBD1 TRBJ1-1 TRBV4-1 TGCGCCAGCAGCCAAGGTACAGGGGGCTTTAACACTGAAGCTTTCTTT CASSQGTGGFNTEAFF
NA TRBD2 TRBJ2-2 TRBV5-4 TGTGCCAGCAGCATTAGCGGGAGCGGGTCCGGGGAGCTGTTTTTT CASSISGSGSGELFF
NA NA TRBJ2-7 TRBV20-1 TGCAGTGCTAGTCCCGGACAGACCCTTTTTCCCTACGAGCAGTACTTC CSASPGQTLFPYEQYF
NA TRBD1 TRBJ1-1 TRBV4-1 TGCGCCAGCAGCCAAGTCCCGGGACAGGGGTTGGGCACTGAAGCTTTCTTT CASSQVPGQGLGTEAFF
NA NA TRBJ1-1 TRBV3-1/TRBV3-2 TGTGCCAGCAGCCAGGACGGACTCCCGAACACTGAAGCTTTCTTT CASSQDGLPNTEAFF
NA NA TRBJ2-3 TRBV19 TGTGCCAGTAGTTCAAACCTTCCCGGGGCAGATACGCAGTATTTT CASSSNLPGADTQYF
NA NA TRBJ2-1 TRBV11-2 TGTGCCAGCAGCTTAGCACTGACTTTCATCTACAATGAGCAGTTCTTC CASSLALTFIYNEQFF
NA NA TRBJ2-5 TRBV12-3/TRBV12-4 TGTGCCAGCAGTATATCAGGGGTAGGGGCCCAGTACTTC CASSISGVGAQYF
NA NA TRBJ1-1 TRBV2 TGTGCCAGCAGAAACGTGGGCGGGGTTGAAGCTTTCTTT CASRNVGGVEAFF
NA NA TRBJ1-5 TRBV7-6 TGTGCCAGCAGCTCAGATTACAATCAGCCCCAGCATTTT CASSSDYNQPQHF
once TRBD1 TRBJ2-1 TRBV24-1 TGTGCCGCCGGGACAGGGGGTTATGAGCAGTTCTTC CAAGTGGYEQFF
NA NA TRBJ1-3 TRBV2 TGTGCCAGCAGTGTGGAGGGATCTGGAAACACCATATATTTT CASSVEGSGNTIYF
NA NA TRBJ2-1 TRBV4-2 TGTGCCAGCAGCCCCACACAGAGCTCCTACAATGAGCAGTTCTTC CASSPTQSSYNEQFF
NA TRBD1 TRBJ1-3 TRBV19 TGTGCCAGTAGCACAGGGGGTGCCCCGGGAAACACCATATATTTT CASSTGGAPGNTIYF
NA TRBD1 TRBJ1-2 TRBV28 TGTGCCAGCAGTTTCACAGGGGGCGCAATCTATGGCTACACCTTC CASSFTGGAIYGYTF
NA TRBD2 TRBJ2-5 TRBV18 TGTGCCAGCTCACCTGGACTAGCGGGAGAAGAGACCCAGTACTTC CASSPGLAGEETQYF
NA TRBD1 TRBJ2-2 TRBV14 TGTGCCAGCAGCTCGACAGGGGGCTACGCCGGGGAGCTGTTTTTT CASSSTGGYAGELFF
few TRBD1 TRBJ1-1 TRBV6-5 TGTGCCAGCAGTTCCGACAGGGCGGGGAAAGCTTTCTTT CASSSDRAGKAFF
NA TRBD1 TRBJ2-1 TRBV7-9 TGTGCCAGCAGTAACACCAGGGGGATGGAGTTCTTC CASSNTRGMEFF
NA TRBD2 TRBJ2-2 TRBV24-1 TGTGCCACCAGGGGACTAGCGTTGGGCGGGGAGCTGTTTTTT CATRGLALGGELFF
NA TRBD1 TRBJ1-4 TRBV7-9 TGTGCCAGCAGCCCGCCTAGGACAGGGGGCCTCCCTAATGAAAAACTGTTTTTT CASSPPRTGGLPNEKLFF
NA NA TRBJ1-1 TRBV7-8 TGTGCCAGCAGCTTAGAGGGTCAGGGATTCCGTTACACTGAAGCTTTCTTT CASSLEGQGFRYTEAFF
NA NA TRBJ2-7 TRBV4-2 TGTGCCAGCAGCCAAGCAGGTAATGGCTACGAGCAGTACTTC CASSQAGNGYEQYF